This T cell receptor (beta chain) was sequenced for a study of fetal regulatory T cell absence and autoimmunity. Worth noting for this clone: Its antigen is as yet unknown.

The protocol was immunoSEQ multiplex PCR, while the TCRdb copy is restricted to in-frame clones and leaves out a portion. The table includes 85,000 to 100,000 clones, roughly 70% detected once. The CDR3 has 12 amino acids. Trimming stripped 6 bases from V and 4 bases from J, with 12 bases between. Germline V gene sequence: CDR1 SQVTM, CDR2 ANQGSEA. General study findings and limits: Some top pancreas TCR clones were over 80-fold enriched versus cord blood. Broadly similar TRB gene family usage was seen in pancreas and cord blood. In IPEX syndrome, oligoclonal enrichment was read as supporting prenatal antigen-driven autoimmunity in the pancreas.

The sample taken for sequencing was pancreas tissue. V gene TRBV29-1 combines with J gene TRBJ1-2; tentative D call: TRBD1 (6 bases). The TCR comes from a male donor with IPEX syndrome. The CDR3: CSVPGAGYGYTF. The CDR3 nucleotides are TGCAGCGTCCCAGGGGCGGGCTATGGCTACACCTTC.